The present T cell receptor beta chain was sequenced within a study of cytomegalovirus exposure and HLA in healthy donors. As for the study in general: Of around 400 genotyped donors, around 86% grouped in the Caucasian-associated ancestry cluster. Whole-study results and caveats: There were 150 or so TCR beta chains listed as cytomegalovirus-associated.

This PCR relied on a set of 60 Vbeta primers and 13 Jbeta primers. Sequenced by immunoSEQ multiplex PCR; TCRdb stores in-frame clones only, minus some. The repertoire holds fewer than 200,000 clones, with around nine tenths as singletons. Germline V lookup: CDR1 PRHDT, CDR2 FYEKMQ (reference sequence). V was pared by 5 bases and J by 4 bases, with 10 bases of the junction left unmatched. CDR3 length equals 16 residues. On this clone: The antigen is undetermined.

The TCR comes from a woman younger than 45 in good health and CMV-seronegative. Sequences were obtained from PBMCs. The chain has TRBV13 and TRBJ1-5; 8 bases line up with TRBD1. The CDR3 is CASSAGQGRGNQPQHF. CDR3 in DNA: TGTGCCAGCAGCGCAGGACAGGGCCGGGGTAATCAGCCCCAGCATTTT.